This T cell receptor beta chain emerged from a study of cytomegalovirus exposure and HLA in healthy donors. Primers included in the PCR were 60 Vbeta and 13 Jbeta primers. Sequencing was performed with immunoSEQ multiplex PCR; in TCRdb, only in-frame clones are kept and a portion is missing. The data show 150,000 to 170,000 clones, with 80% seen just once and roughly 13% held by the top ten. There are 15 residues in the CDR3. The germline CDR1 and CDR2 sequences are LNHNV and YYDKDF (reference sequence). Trimming took off 4 bases at V and 8 bases at J, with 21 bases between the two ends. Comment on this clone: The antigen is not known.

Study-wide points: Versus the approximately 670-donor mean, an Asian-associated ancestry cluster reportedly showed fewer N-insertions in a later analysis. TCR beta sequences numbering roughly 16,000 were associated with HLA alleles at 0.05 false discovery rate in a later analysis.

What was sequenced was PBMCs. The clonotype comes from a man in his thirties or forties in good health and CMV-seropositive. The genes are TRBV15 and TRBJ2-7; D may be TRBD1 (5 bases). As DNA, the CDR3 is TGTGCCACCAGCACCCGTTGGGGCCCCGGTTTCAAGCAGTACTTC. This translates into CATSTRWGPGFKQYF.